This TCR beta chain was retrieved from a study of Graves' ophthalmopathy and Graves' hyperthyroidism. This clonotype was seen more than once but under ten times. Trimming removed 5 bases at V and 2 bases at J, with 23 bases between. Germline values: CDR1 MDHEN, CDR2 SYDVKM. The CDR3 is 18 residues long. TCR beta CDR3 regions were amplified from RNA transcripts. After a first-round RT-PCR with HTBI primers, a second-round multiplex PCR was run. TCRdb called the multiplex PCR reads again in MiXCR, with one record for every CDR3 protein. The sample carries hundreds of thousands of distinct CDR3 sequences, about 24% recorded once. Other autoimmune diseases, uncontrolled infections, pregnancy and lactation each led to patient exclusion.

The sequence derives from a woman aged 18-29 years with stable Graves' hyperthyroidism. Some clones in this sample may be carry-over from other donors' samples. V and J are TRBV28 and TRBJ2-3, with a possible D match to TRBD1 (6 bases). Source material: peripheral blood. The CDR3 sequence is CASSPSPPSWTDTDTQYF. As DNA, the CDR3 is TGTGCCAGCAGTCCTAGCCCCCCAAGCTGGACAGACACAGATACGCAGTATTTT.